These T cell receptor beta chains were read from a single sample in a study of CD8 T cells in Susac syndrome. Via MiXCR, TCRdb re-called the immunoSEQ multiplex PCR reads, giving one row per CDR3 protein. The data contain about 120,000 distinct CDR3 sequences, around 94% of them singletons. Sequencing was done on a sample of CD8+ T cells from PBMCs. Receptors originate from a human donor with Susac syndrome. Each CDR3 is given with its conserved first and last residue. Some rows mark clone size as missing; the rest say once, few, many or name a class of expanded clone.

v_gene	abundance	CDR3aa
TRBV20-1	.	CSALGVGTQYF
TRBV25-1	.	CASSESGFQETQYF
TRBV6-2/TRBV6-3	.	CASSYSGPSYEQYF
TRBV7-7	.	CASSGDSEFFTDTQYF
TRBV19	.	CASSFGVQAFDEQFF
TRBV10-3	once	CAIRESSTDTQYF
TRBV28	.	CASSYGETQYF
TRBV20-1	.	CSARDALAGISEQFF
TRBV20-1	.	CSASFALNSYEQYF
TRBV2	.	CASSDPAGGPETQYF
TRBV3-1	once	CASSYYNTEAFF
TRBV20-1	.	CSAGMGEQFF
TRBV12-5	.	CASGFGQNYEQYF
TRBV19	.	CASLRRGGPPDTQYF
TRBV30	.	CAWDLAAITDTQYF
TRBV19	.	CASKGGGNTEAFF
TRBV12-3/TRBV12-4	.	CASSSSGPGGIF
TRBV19	once	CASSMVSGQGEPYGYTF
TRBV7-8	once	CASSLVPLQETQYF
TRBV10-3	.	CAISESRAYEQYF
TRBV5-1	.	CASSFAGGPYEQYF
TRBV12-3/TRBV12-4	.	CASFLRGEAFF
TRBV6-5	.	CASSYRSRTRDEQFF
TRBV25-1	.	CASSESGETGELFF
TRBV24-1	.	CATSDSRTGDQTGELFF
TRBV10-2	.	CASGAGGLPGTQYF
TRBV7-9	.	CASSRTGGNQPQHF
TRBV9	.	CASSRTGEYEQYF
TRBV29-1	.	CSVVPYAGGQETQYF
TRBV20-1	.	CSARDLVEEGRTDTQYF
TRBV10-3	.	CAISESINPNEQFF
TRBV9	.	CASSGRETGYTEAFF
TRBV15	once	CATSRQESYNEQFF